This T cell receptor beta chain was recovered during a study of blood T cells in healthy people across ages. This clonotype came up a few times. Isolation of PBMCs gave at least 6.5 million cells per sample. The CDR3 has 13 residues. V was shortened by 3 bases and J by 2 bases, with 8 bases between the two germline ends. Germline CDR1 MNHEY, CDR2 SMNVEV (reference sequence). Using a J-beta primer mix together with a sample-barcoded 5' primer, a second PCR was run for roughly 6 to 12 cycles. TCRdb analysed the 5' RACE reads with MiXCR anew, one entry per CDR3 protein. The sample consists of about 1.6 million distinct CDR3 sequences, around 36% of them appearing once.

This receptor was taken from a woman in her 30s in good health. The chain employs TRBV27 and TRBJ2-7; D uncertain. Material for sequencing was blood. The CDR3 sequence is CASSLFRTYEQYF. CDR3 coding DNA: TGTGCCAGCAGTTTGTTCCGGACCTACGAGCAGTACTTC.